This TCR beta chain comes out of a study of cytomegalovirus exposure and HLA in healthy donors (dated by TCRdb to 2015 to 2018). Study-level background: The 500 to 800 repertoires of the first cohort and the roughly 120 validation repertoires were produced on the same platform, according to a later analysis. Along with the approximately 650-subject first cohort, a separate validation cohort of 120 different subjects was used. The aim of the study was to test whether cataloging public T cell receptors could identify signatures of past pathogen exposure. To predict cytomegalovirus infection status, the study combined high-throughput TCR immunosequencing, statistical association of individual TCRs with disease status, and machine learning.

Library generation was performed with the immunoSEQ multiplex PCR assay. Turning to the authors' computational methods: A statistical classification framework was built to diagnose cytomegalovirus status from the catalog of TCR beta chain sequences. This is the immuneACCESS table as TCRdb keeps it, with only in-frame sequences that have V and J called. A part of the clones is gone; compared with another copy, unresolved V genes explain less than half, and the rest is unexplained. D and trimming were read from the DNA, whereas the V and J calls and clone size are those reported in that table. This sample comprises approximately 60,000 clones, 85% to 95% of them detected only once. Clones ranked in the top ten supply approximately 6.3% of the sample. CDR1 SGDLS and CDR2 YYNGEE are derived from the germline V gene. Trimming at the junction amounts to 0 bases on V and 8 bases on J, and the germline ends lie 16 bases apart. The cysteine opens and the phenylalanine closes a CDR3 of 15 amino acids. This entry keeps only the CDR3 DNA: 45 bases, framed from base 1.

Findings and caveats that apply to the study as a whole: The validation cohort had no HLA typing available for a later analysis, so co-occurrence within that cohort was assessed over all 130 or so repertoires. The study gave a list of 150 to 200 TCR beta chains associated with cytomegalovirus. The classifier was reported to diagnose cytomegalovirus status with high specificity and sensitivity in both the original cohort and the validation cohort. A later analysis found that TCRs clustered in the first cohort also tended to co-occur in the roughly 120 validation repertoires, with 94% of cluster scores above 0. In vitro tests confirmed that a few of the cytomegalovirus-associated TCR beta chains recognize cytomegalovirus antigens. Most TCR sequences were observed very rarely across donors, whereas some public TCRs were present in many individuals. It was suggested by the authors that the approach could potentially be generalized to other disease states and immunological phenotypes.

Details on this clone: The specificity of this receptor is unknown. Per-base qualities were not stored, and no clone one base away is much larger.

Separate from the approximately 700-subject first cohort, the validation cohort of 90 to 150 subjects was the group to which the donors belonged. Here the chain combines TRBV9 and TRBJ2-3; the D gene is perhaps TRBD2, on 6 matching bases. This TCR was sampled from a woman aged 18-29 years in good health and CMV-seronegative. The source material was PBMCs. The nucleotide sequence reads TGTGCCAGCAGCGTAGAGCAGGTAGAGGAGGGTACGCAGTATTTT. Its product reads: CASSVEQVEEGTQYF.